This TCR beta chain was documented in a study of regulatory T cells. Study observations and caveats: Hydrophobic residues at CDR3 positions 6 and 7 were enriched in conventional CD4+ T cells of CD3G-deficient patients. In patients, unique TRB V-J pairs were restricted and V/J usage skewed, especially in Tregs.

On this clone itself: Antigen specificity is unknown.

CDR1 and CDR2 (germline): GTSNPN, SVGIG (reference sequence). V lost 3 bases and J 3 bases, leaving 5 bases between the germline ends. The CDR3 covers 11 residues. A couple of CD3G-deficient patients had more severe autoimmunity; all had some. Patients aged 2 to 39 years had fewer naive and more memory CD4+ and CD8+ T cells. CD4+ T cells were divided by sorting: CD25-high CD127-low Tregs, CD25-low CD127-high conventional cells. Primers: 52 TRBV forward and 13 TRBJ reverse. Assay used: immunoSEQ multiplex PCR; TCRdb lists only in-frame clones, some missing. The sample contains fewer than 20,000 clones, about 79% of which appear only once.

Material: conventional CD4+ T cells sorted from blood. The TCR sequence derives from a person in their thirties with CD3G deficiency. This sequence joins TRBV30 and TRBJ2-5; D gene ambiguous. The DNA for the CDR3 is TGTGCCTGGAGCGCGAAAGAGACCCAGTACTTC. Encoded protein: CAWSAKETQYF.